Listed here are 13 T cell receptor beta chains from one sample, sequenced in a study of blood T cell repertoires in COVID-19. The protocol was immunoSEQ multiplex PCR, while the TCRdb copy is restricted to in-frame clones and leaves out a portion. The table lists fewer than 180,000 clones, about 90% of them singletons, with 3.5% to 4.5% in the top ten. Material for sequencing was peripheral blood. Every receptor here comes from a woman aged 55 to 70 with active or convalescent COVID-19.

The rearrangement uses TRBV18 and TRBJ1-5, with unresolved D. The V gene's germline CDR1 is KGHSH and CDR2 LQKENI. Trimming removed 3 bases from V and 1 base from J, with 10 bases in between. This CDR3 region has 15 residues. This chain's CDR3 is CASSPTSLSNQPQHF. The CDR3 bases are TGTGCCAGCTCACCCACCAGTCTGAGCAATCAGCCCCAGCATTTT.

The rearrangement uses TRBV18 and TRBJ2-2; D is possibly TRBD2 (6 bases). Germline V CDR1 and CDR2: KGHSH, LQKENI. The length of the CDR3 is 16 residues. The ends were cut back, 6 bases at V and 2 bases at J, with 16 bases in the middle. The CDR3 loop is CASSPARRANTGELFF. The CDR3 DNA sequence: TGTGCCAGCTCCCCCGCCCGGAGGGCCAACACCGGGGAGCTGTTTTTT.

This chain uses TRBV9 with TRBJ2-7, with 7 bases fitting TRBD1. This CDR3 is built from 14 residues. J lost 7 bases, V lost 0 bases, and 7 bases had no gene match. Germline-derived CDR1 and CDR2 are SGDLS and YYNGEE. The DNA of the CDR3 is TGTGCCAGCAGCGTAGGGGCAGGGGGTCAAGAGCAGTACTTC. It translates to CASSVGAGGQEQYF.

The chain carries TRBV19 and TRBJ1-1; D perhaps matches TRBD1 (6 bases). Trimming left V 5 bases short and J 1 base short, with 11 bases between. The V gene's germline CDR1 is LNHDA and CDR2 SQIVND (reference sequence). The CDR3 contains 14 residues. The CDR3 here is CASSYTGQNTEAFF. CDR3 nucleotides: TGTGCCAGTAGTTATACGGGACAGAACACTGAAGCTTTCTTT.

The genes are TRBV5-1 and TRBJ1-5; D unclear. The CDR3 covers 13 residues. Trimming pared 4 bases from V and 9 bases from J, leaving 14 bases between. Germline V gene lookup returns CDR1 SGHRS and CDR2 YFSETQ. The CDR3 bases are TGCGCCAGCAGCCCAGACGGGTTCACGCCCCAGCATTTT. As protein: CASSPDGFTPQHF.

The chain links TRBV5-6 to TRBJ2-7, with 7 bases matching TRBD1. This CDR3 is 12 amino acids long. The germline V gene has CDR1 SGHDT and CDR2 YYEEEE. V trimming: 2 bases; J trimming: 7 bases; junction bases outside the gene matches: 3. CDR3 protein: CASSFQQGEQYF. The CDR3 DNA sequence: TGTGCCAGCAGCTTCCAACAGGGGGAGCAGTACTTC.

CDR3 in amino acids: CASSSGLGYGYTF. CDR3 nucleotide sequence: TGTGCCAGCAGTTCCGGACTAGGCTATGGCTACACCTTC. The gene calls are TRBV12-3 or TRBV12-4 and TRBJ1-2, with D unclear. V lost 4 bases to trimming and J lost 4 bases, with 10 bases between them. The CDR3 is 13 residues long.

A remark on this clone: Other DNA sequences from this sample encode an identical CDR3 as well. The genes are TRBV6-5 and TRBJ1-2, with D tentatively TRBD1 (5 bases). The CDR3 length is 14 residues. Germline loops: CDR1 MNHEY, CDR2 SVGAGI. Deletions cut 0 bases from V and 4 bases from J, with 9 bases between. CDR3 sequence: CASSYSTGGYGYTF. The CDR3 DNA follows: TGTGCCAGCAGTTACTCTACAGGTGGCTATGGCTACACCTTC.

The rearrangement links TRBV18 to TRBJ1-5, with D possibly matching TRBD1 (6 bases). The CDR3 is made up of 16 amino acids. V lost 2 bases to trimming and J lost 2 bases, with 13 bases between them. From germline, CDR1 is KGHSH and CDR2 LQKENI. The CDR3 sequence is CASSPSTGPGNQPQHF. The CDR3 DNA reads TGTGCCAGCTCACCATCAACAGGGCCGGGCAATCAGCCCCAGCATTTT.

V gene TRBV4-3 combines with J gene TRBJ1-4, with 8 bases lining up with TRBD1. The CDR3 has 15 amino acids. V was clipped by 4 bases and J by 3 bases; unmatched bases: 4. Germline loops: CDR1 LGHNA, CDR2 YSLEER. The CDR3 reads CASSLPGGSNEKLFF. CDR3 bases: TGCGCCAGCAGCCTACCAGGGGGCTCTAATGAAAAACTGTTTTTT.

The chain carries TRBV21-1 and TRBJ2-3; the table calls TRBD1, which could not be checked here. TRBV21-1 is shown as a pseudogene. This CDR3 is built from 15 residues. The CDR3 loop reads CASSKTPHGTDTQYF. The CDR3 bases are TGTGCCAGCAGCAAGACACCCCACGGCACAGATACGCAGTATTTT.

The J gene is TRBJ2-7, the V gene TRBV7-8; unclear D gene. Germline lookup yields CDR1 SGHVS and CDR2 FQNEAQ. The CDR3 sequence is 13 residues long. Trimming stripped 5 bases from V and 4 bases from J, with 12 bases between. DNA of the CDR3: TGTGCCAGCAGCCGACGGGTGACGTACGAGCAGTACTTC. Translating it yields CASSRRVTYEQYF.

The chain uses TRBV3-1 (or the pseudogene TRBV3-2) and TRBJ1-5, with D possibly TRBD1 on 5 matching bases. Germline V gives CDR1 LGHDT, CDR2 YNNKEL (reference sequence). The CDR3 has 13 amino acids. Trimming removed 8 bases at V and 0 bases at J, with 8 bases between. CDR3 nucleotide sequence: TGTGCCAGCCAGGGTTCTAGCAATCAGCCCCAGCATTTT. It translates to CASQGSSNQPQHF.